Reported below is one TCR beta chain. Its specificity is not known. The sample originates from a study of shared clonotypes between healthy human individuals. General study findings and limits: Larger richness was generally estimated for naive than memory subsets. Researchers sampled blood only, noting tissue repertoires likely differ.

Positively selected for CCR7, the CD45RO-negative cells used as naive CD8 cells excluded terminally differentiated effector memory CD45RA+ cells. The assay was immunoSEQ multiplex PCR, and TCRdb's table has in-frame clones only and misses some. The profile shows about 2 million clones, around 96% of them singletons. Source material: naive CD8+ T cells sorted from blood. The sequence derives from a man between 18 and 35 years old in good health.

The CDR3 loop reads CASSLTSGGGDTQYF. CDR3 bases: TGTGCCAGCAGCTTAACTAGCGGGGGCGGGGATACGCAGTATTTT. The rearrangement joins TRBV7-3 to TRBJ2-3, with TRBD2 matching 9 bases. The CDR3 totals 15 residues. CDR1 is SGHTA and CDR2 is FQGTGA in the germline V gene. V dropped 0 bases and J dropped 6; count of bases not matched to a gene: 4. The variable domain in full, completed from reference TRBV7-3 and TRBJ2-3, reads GAGVSQTPSNKVTEKGKYVELRCDPISGHTALYWYRQSLGQGPEFLIYFQGTGAADDSGLPNDRFFAVRPEGSVSTLKIQRTERGDSAVYLCASSLTSGGGDTQYFGPGTRLTVL.